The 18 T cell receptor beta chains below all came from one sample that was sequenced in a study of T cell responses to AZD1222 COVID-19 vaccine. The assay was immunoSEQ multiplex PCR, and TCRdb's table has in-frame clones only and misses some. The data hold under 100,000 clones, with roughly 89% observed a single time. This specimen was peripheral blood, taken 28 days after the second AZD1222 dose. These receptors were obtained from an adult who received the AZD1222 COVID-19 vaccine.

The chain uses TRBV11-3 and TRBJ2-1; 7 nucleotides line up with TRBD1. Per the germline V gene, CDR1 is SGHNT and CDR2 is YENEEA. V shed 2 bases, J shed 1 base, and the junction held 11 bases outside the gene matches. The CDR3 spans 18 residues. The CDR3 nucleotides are TGTGCCAGCAGCTTAAGCGTGATAGGACAGGCGTCCTACAATGAGCAGTTCTTC. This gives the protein CASSLSVIGQASYNEQFF. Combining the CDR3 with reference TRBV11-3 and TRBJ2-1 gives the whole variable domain EAGVVQSPRYKIIEKKQPVAFWCNPISGHNTLYWYLQNLGQGPELLIRYENEEAVDDSQLPKDRFSAERLKGVDSTLKIQPAELGDSAVYLCASSLSVIGQASYNEQFFGPGTRLTVL.

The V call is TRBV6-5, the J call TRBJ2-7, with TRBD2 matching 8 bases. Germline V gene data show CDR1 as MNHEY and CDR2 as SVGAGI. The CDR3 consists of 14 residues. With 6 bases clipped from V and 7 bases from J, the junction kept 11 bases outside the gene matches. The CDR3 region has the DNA TGTGCCAGCAGGCGCGACCCAACGGGGGGGGAGCAGTACTTC. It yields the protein CASRRDPTGGEQYF.

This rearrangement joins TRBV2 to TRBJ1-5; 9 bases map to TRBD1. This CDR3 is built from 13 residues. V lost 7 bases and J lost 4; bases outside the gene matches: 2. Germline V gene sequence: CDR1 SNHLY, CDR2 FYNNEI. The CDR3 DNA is TGTGCCAGCACCGGGACAGGGAATCAGCCCCAGCATTTT. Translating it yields CASTGTGNQPQHF.

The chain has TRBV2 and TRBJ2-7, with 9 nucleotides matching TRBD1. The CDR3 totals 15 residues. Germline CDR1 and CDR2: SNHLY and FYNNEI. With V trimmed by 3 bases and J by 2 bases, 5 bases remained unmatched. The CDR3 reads CASSETGGNPYEQYV. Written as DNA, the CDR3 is TGTGCCAGCAGTGAGACAGGGGGTAACCCCTACGAGCAGTACGTC.

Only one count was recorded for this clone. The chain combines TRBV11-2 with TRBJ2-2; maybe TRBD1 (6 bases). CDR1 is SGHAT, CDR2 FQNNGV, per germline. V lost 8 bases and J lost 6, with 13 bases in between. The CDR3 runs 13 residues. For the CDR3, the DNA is TGTGCCAGCTCGACAACAGGGTCCGGGGAGCTGTTTTTT. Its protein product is CASSTTGSGELFF.

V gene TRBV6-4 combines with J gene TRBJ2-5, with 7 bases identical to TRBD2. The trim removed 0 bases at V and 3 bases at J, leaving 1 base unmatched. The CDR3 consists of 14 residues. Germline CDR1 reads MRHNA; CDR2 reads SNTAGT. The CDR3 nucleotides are TGTGCCAGCAGTGACTCCGCGGGGGAAGAGACCCAGTACTTC. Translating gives CASSDSAGEETQYF.

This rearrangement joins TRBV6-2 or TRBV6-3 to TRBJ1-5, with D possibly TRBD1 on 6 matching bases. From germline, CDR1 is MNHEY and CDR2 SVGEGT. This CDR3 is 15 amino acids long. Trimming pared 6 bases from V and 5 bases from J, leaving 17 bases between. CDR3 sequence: CASSSYTGRDQPQHF. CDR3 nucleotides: TGTGCCAGCAGCTCTTATACAGGGCGCGATCAGCCCCAGCATTTT.

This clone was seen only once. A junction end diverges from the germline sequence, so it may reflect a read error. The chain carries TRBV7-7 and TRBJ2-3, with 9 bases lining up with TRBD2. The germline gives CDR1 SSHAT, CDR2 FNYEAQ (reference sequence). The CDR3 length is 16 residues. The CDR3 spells CASSSGAGGRTDTQYF. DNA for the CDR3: TGTGCTAGCAGCTCTGGCGCGGGGGGGCGTACAGATACGCAGTATTTT.

CDR3 loop: CASSGNDRGLGTQYF. DNA for the CDR3: TGTGCCAGCAGCGGTAACGACAGGGGGTTAGGGACGCAGTATTTT. The chain links TRBV9 to TRBJ2-3, with 9 bases that match TRBD1. The CDR3 extends over 15 amino acids. V was clipped by 3 bases and J by 9 bases; unmatched bases: 11. In germline, CDR1 is SGDLS, CDR2 YYNGEE.

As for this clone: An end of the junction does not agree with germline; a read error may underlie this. The CDR3 sequence: CASSSGGTDQETQYF. For the CDR3, the DNA is TGTGCCAGCAGTAGCGGGGGGACGGACCAAGAGACCCAGTACTTC. The chain is built from TRBV19 and TRBJ2-5; 10 nucleotides agree with TRBD2. The CDR3 spans 15 residues. Per germline, CDR1 LNHDA and CDR2 SQIVND (reference sequence).

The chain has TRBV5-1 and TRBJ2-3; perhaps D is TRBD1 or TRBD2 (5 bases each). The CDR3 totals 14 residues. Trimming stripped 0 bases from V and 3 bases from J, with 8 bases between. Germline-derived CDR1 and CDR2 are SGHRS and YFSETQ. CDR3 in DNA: TGCGCCAGCAGCTTGGGGGGGTTAACAGATACGCAGTATTTT. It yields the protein CASSLGGLTDTQYF.

The CDR3 region has the DNA TGTGCCAGCAGTTACCCCCCATGGGCGACAGATAGCAATCAGCCCCAGCATTTT. Encoded protein: CASSYPPWATDSNQPQHF. The chain links TRBV6-2 or TRBV6-3 to TRBJ1-5, with D perhaps matching TRBD1 (5 bases). There are 18 residues in the CDR3. The germline V and J ends were trimmed by 2 bases and 0 bases, with 17 bases remaining between them. Germline loops: CDR1 MNHEY, CDR2 SVGEGT.

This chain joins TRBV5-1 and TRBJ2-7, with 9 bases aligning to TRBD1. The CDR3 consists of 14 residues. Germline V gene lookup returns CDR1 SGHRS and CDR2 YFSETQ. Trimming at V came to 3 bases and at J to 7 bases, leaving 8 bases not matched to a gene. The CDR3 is CASSSRDRAGEQYV. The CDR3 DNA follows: TGCGCCAGCAGCTCCCGGGACAGGGCGGGTGAGCAGTACGTC.

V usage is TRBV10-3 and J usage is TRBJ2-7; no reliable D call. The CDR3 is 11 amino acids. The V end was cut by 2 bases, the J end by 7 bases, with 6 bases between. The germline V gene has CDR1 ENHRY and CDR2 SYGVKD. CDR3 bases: TGTGCCATCAGTGAGGGTCTGGAGCAGTACGTC. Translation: CAISEGLEQYV.

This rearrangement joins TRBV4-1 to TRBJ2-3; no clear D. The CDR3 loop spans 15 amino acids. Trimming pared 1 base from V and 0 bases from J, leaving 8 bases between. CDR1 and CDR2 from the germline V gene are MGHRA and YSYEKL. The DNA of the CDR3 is TGCGCCAGCAGCCAAGTCTCCCCGAGCACAGATACGCAGTATTTT. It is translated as CASSQVSPSTDTQYF.

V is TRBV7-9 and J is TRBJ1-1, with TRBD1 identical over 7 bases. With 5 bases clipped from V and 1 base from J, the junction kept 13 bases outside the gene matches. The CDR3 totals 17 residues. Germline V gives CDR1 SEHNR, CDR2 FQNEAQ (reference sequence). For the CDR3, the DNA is TGTGCCAGCAGCCCAACGACTGGGCGACAGGGGAACACTGAAGCTTTCTTT. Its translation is CASSPTTGRQGNTEAFF.

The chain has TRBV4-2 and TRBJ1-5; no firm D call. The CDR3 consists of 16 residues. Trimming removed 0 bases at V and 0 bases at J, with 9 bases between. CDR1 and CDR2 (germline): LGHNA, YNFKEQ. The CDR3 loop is CASSQEIGNSNQPQHF. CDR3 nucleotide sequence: TGTGCCAGCAGCCAAGAAATCGGTAATAGCAATCAGCCCCAGCATTTT.

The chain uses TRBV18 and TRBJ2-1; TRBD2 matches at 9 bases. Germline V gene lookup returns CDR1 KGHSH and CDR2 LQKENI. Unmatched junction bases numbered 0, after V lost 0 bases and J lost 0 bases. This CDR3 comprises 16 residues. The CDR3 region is CASSPPAGGSYNEQFF. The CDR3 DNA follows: TGTGCCAGCTCACCACCAGCGGGGGGCTCCTACAATGAGCAGTTCTTC.